Given below is one T cell receptor (beta chain) in context. No antigen is known for it. The sample belongs to a study of T cell responses to AZD1222 COVID-19 vaccine. Study-wide findings and caveats: Repertoires were obtained solely post-peak T cell response. Reportedly, nearly half of unique spike TCRs recognized epitopes outside B.1.351/B.1.1.7 mutations. The sample set comprised mostly white British donors with more females, and clonal diversity was possibly underestimated.

The CDR3 runs to 12 residues. V was pared by 4 bases and J by 9 bases, with 12 bases between. CDR1 and CDR2 (germline): MDHEN, SYDVKM. The repertoire was sequenced with immunoSEQ multiplex PCR; TCRdb's copy has only in-frame clones and lacks some. The data show 60,000 to 85,000 clones, more than 75% seen once. The TCR originated in an adult who received the MenACWY meningococcal vaccine as a control. This material consisted of peripheral blood, taken 28 days after the second dose of the MenACWY control vaccine. This chain uses TRBV28 with TRBJ1-1; D gene uncertain. The CDR3 DNA reads as TGTGCCAGCAGTTCCCGGAGGGATAAAGCTTTCTTT. Its protein product is CASSSRRDKAFF.